Following are 24 T cell receptor beta chains from one sample sequenced in a study of T cell responses to AZD1222 COVID-19 vaccine. The data were produced by immunoSEQ multiplex PCR, yet TCRdb's version contains in-frame clones alone and is incomplete. Counted here are around 89,000 clones, roughly 93% occurring once; the ten biggest clones make up 22%. Specimen: peripheral blood, collected on day 0 of AZD1222 vaccination. These receptors came from an adult in good health.

CDR3 sequence reads: CASSLTSGGARGGEQFF. The CDR3 coding sequence is TGTGCCAGCAGTTTGACTAGCGGGGGGGCCCGTGGTGGTGAGCAGTTCTTC. The chain couples TRBV2 to TRBJ2-1; 14 bases line up with TRBD2. Germline CDR1 is SNHLY and CDR2 is FYNNEI. The J segment lost 9 bases and the V segment lost 5 bases, leaving 12 bases of the junction unmatched. The CDR3 covers 17 residues.

V is TRBV12-3 or TRBV12-4 and J is TRBJ2-2, with D unresolved. This CDR3 is built from 12 residues. V lost 3 bases and J 4 bases, leaving 3 bases between the germline ends. This CDR3 is CASSFPTGELFF. The DNA of the CDR3 is TGTGCCAGCAGTTTCCCCACCGGGGAGCTGTTTTTT.

The genes are TRBV7-2 and TRBJ2-1; D might be TRBD1 (7 bases). Trimming took off 5 bases at V and 6 bases at J, with 11 bases between the two ends. The V gene's germline CDR1 is SGHTA and CDR2 FQGNSA. The CDR3 runs 13 residues. The CDR3 region has the DNA TGTGCCAGCAGCGCCCAGGGGGGCAATGAGCAGTTCTTC. Translating gives CASSAQGGNEQFF.

The rearrangement joins TRBV4-3 to TRBJ1-6; D ambiguous. Trimming took off 6 bases at V and 6 bases at J, with 12 bases between the two ends. This CDR3 is built from 14 residues. Germline loops: CDR1 LGHNA, CDR2 YSLEER. CDR3 protein: CASSISVINSPLHF. The DNA for the CDR3 is TGCGCCAGCAGTATCAGTGTGATTAATTCACCCCTCCACTTT.

The chain has TRBV5-1 and TRBJ1-1; D remains unclear. The V gene lost 5 bases and the J gene lost 2 bases, with 10 bases spanning the gap. Per germline, CDR1 SGHRS and CDR2 YFSETQ. This CDR3 region has 13 residues. The CDR3 coding sequence is TGCGCCAGCAGAAATTGGGGAAACACTGAAGCTTTCTTT. Protein sequence: CASRNWGNTEAFF.

The J gene is TRBJ1-3, the V gene TRBV7-2; no clear D. The CDR3 is 16 amino acids. The V end was cut by 4 bases, the J end by 3 bases, with 16 bases between. From germline, CDR1 is SGHTA and CDR2 FQGNSA. CDR3 loop: CASSSFGVGNGNTIYF. CDR3 DNA sequence: TGTGCCAGCAGCTCCTTTGGGGTAGGGAATGGAAACACCATATATTTT.

The J gene is TRBJ1-2, the V gene TRBV4-1; D is possibly TRBD1 (6 bases). Per the germline V gene, CDR1 is MGHRA and CDR2 is YSYEKL. This CDR3 region has 13 residues. V was pared by 3 bases and J by 8 bases, with 13 bases between. The CDR3 sequence is CASSQLDSRGYTF. Written as DNA, the CDR3 is TGCGCCAGCAGCCAGCTGGACAGCCGAGGCTACACCTTC.

The V and J genes are TRBV6-2 or TRBV6-3 and TRBJ2-7; D is possibly TRBD2 (6 bases). Trimming pared 0 bases from V and 0 bases from J, leaving 12 bases between. Germline loops: CDR1 MNHEY, CDR2 SVGEGT. The CDR3 consists of 16 residues. This chain's CDR3 is CASSYSGRGNSYEQYF. In DNA, the CDR3 is TGTGCCAGCAGTTACTCGGGTCGGGGGAACTCCTACGAGCAGTACTTC.

The J gene is TRBJ1-1, the V gene TRBV27, with D unclear. Germline V gene lookup returns CDR1 MNHEY and CDR2 SMNVEV (reference sequence). Deletions cut 5 bases from V and 5 bases from J, with 18 bases between. This CDR3 spans 15 amino acids. The DNA of the CDR3 is TGTGCCAGCAGTCCCCGGACTACTTCGTGGACTGAAGCTTTCTTT. It translates to CASSPRTTSWTEAFF.

The V call is TRBV14, the J call TRBJ2-1; tentatively, D is TRBD2 (6 bases). Germline lookup yields CDR1 SGHDN and CDR2 FVKESK. Deletions cut 4 bases from V and 8 bases from J, with 15 bases between. This CDR3 comprises 14 residues. This CDR3 reads CASSLPWGVDEQFF. The CDR3 DNA sequence: TGTGCCAGCAGCCTCCCTTGGGGGGTCGATGAGCAGTTCTTC.

In this sample, this clone turned up once. This chain links TRBV3-1 (or the pseudogene TRBV3-2) with TRBJ2-7; 10 bases fit TRBD1. This CDR3 region has 12 residues. V gave up 3 bases and J gave up 12 bases; unmatched junction bases: 5. Looked up from germline, CDR1 is LGHDT and CDR2 is YNNKEL (reference sequence). The CDR3: CASSQEDRGPYF. CDR3 coding DNA: TGTGCCAGCAGCCAGGAAGACAGGGGGCCGTACTTC.

The genes are TRBV18 and TRBJ1-3; no reliable D call. The CDR3 length is 14 residues. Germline V lookup: CDR1 KGHSH, CDR2 LQKENI. Trimming stripped 3 bases from V and 0 bases from J, with 6 bases between. CDR3 sequence reads: CASSPPGSGNTIYF. CDR3 in DNA: TGTGCCAGCTCACCGCCAGGCTCTGGAAACACCATATATTTT.

The rearrangement uses TRBV6-5 and TRBJ1-5, with D possibly being TRBD1 (5 bases). The V gene's germline CDR1 is MNHEY and CDR2 SVGAGI. V was cut by 0 bases and J by 4 bases, with 10 bases left in between. CDR3 length: 15 amino acids. The DNA for the CDR3 is TGTGCCAGCAGTTACTCCGGGGCATTAAATCAGCCCCAGCATTTT. Protein sequence: CASSYSGALNQPQHF.

The chain uses TRBV20-1 and TRBJ1-2; D unresolved. The CDR3 is made up of 11 amino acids. Trimming removed 4 bases from V and 4 bases from J, with 7 bases in between. Germline V gene sequence: CDR1 DFQATT, CDR2 SNEGSKA (reference sequence). Here the CDR3 DNA reads TGCAGTGCTACTACCTCCTATGGCTACACCTTC. Protein: CSATTSYGYTF.

V usage is TRBV19 and J usage is TRBJ1-5; TRBD1 matches at 9 bases. Germline assignment: CDR1 LNHDA and CDR2 SQIVND (reference sequence). V trimming: 5 bases; J trimming: 7 bases; junction bases outside the gene matches: 3. The CDR3 totals 13 residues. CDR3 residues: CASSPTGGQPQHF. The CDR3 nucleotides read TGTGCCAGTAGTCCGACAGGGGGACAGCCCCAGCATTTT. Full variable domain (outside the CDR3, taken from reference TRBV19 and TRBJ1-5): DGGITQSPKYLFRKEGQNVTLSCEQNLNHDAMYWYRQDPGQGLRLIYYSQIVNDFQKGDIAEGYSVSREKKESFPLTVTSAQKNPTAFYLCASSPTGGQPQHFGDGTRLSIL.

The chain has TRBV18 and TRBJ2-3, with no clear D. Germline assignment: CDR1 KGHSH and CDR2 LQKENI. The length of the CDR3 is 12 residues. Trimming cost V 2 bases and J 6 bases, with 6 bases left between them. This CDR3 is CASSPKYDTQYF. CDR3 DNA: TGTGCCAGCTCACCAAAGTATGATACGCAGTATTTT.

The rearrangement links TRBV19 to TRBJ2-3; possible D gene TRBD2, 6 bases. V lost 5 bases to trimming and J lost 5 bases, with 17 bases between them. The CDR3 loop spans 15 amino acids. From germline, CDR1 is LNHDA and CDR2 SQIVND (reference sequence). CDR3 DNA: TGTGCCAGTAGTCTCCGTGGGGGGTGGGGAGATACGCAGTATTTT. It is translated as CASSLRGGWGDTQYF.

The CDR3 reads CASSYGDPSGFYEQYF. The CDR3 coding sequence is TGTGCCAGCAGTTACGGGGACCCTAGCGGCTTCTACGAGCAGTACTTC. The chain combines TRBV6-5 with TRBJ2-7; TRBD2 agrees at 7 bases. The CDR3 is 16 residues long. V shed 2 bases and J 3 bases; nucleotides not matched to a gene: 10. CDR1 is MNHEY, CDR2 SVGAGI, per germline.

This chain links TRBV5-4 with TRBJ1-6; 7 positions match TRBD1. From germline, CDR1 is SGHNT and CDR2 YYREEE (reference sequence). Germline trimming cut 8 bases from V and 13 bases from J; bases unmatched to any gene: 15. This CDR3 has 14 amino acids. CDR3 nucleotides: TGTGCCAGGGGGTGGGAGACAGGGCGTTTGCCCCTCCACTTT. It is translated as CARGWETGRLPLHF. Variable domain in full (rest from reference TRBV5-4 and TRBJ1-6): ETGVTQSPTHLIKTRGQQVTLRCSSQSGHNTVSWYQQALGQGPQFIFQYYREEENGRGNFPPRFSGLQFPNYSSELNVNALELDDSALYLCARGWETGRLPLHFGNGTRLTVT.

The chain couples TRBV25-1 to TRBJ1-3; possibly TRBD1 for D (5 bases). Looked up from germline, CDR1 is MGHDK and CDR2 is SYGVNS. The CDR3 extends over 16 amino acids. Deletions cut 4 bases from V and 3 bases from J, with 16 bases between. The CDR3: CASSGGPPPGGNTIYF. As DNA, the CDR3 is TGTGCCAGCAGTGGGGGACCCCCGCCAGGTGGAAACACCATATATTTT.

This chain links TRBV24-1 with TRBJ2-1, with 7 bases that match TRBD1. Per germline, CDR1 KGHDR and CDR2 SFDVKD. Trimming cost V 0 bases and J 3 bases; bases outside gene matches: 7. The CDR3 spans 17 residues. CDR3 coding DNA: TGTGCCACCAGTGATTTGACCCCGGGACAGAACTACAATGAGCAGTTCTTC. Protein product: CATSDLTPGQNYNEQFF.

The V and J genes are TRBV6-4 and TRBJ1-1; possibly TRBD1 for D (5 bases). This CDR3 comprises 13 residues. CDR1 and CDR2 (germline): MRHNA, SNTAGT. V lost 5 bases to trimming and J lost 8 bases, with 15 bases between them. The CDR3 spells CASSSGAGNEAFF. For the CDR3, the DNA is TGTGCCAGCAGTAGCGGGGCCGGAAACGAAGCTTTCTTT.

The chain is built from TRBV5-5 and TRBJ2-2, with TRBD1 matching over 7 bases. The CDR3 contains 16 residues. Germline trimming cut 4 bases from V and 1 base from J; bases unmatched to any gene: 7. Germline loops: CDR1 SGHKS, CDR2 YYEKEE (reference sequence). This CDR3 reads CASSPPGTVNTGELFF. The DNA of the CDR3 is TGTGCCAGCAGCCCCCCGGGGACAGTGAACACCGGGGAGCTGTTTTTT.

The chain employs TRBV6-5 and TRBJ1-2, with D possibly matching TRBD1 (5 bases). CDR1 and CDR2 from the germline V gene are MNHEY and SVGAGI. The CDR3 is 12 residues long. V lost 11 bases to trimming and J lost 8 bases, with 18 bases between them. CDR3 nucleotides: TGTGCCGCAGAGGGAGGGGTGGAAGGCTACACCTTC. This translates into CAAEGGVEGYTF.